The 11 T cell receptor beta chains below were found in one sample sequenced in a study of T cells after yellow fever vaccination. TCRdb reprocessed the 5' RACE reads via MiXCR and lists one record per CDR3 protein. The table includes 500,000 to 550,000 distinct CDR3 sequences, roughly 22% detected once. The sequenced sample was PBMCs, obtained approximately 22 days after the first yellow fever vaccination. Every receptor here comes from a man aged 18-30 years who received the YFV17D yellow fever vaccine.

In this sample, this clonotype turned up a few times. V gene TRBV5-6 combines with J gene TRBJ2-2; D possibly corresponds to TRBD2 (5 bases). This CDR3 region has 14 residues. The V gene lost 4 bases and the J gene lost 7 bases, with 14 bases spanning the gap. Germline assignment: CDR1 SGHDT and CDR2 YYEEEE. The CDR3 DNA reads as TGTGCCAGCAGCGGGGAGACCCGGGGCGGGGAGCTGTTTTTT. This sequence encodes CASSGETRGGELFF.

This chain links TRBV10-3 with TRBJ2-7; possibly TRBD2 for D (6 bases). Per germline, CDR1 ENHRY and CDR2 SYGVKD. V was pared by 10 bases and J by 3 bases, with 16 bases between. The CDR3 spans 13 residues. The CDR3 region is CATVGGLYYEQYF. The CDR3 nucleotides read TGTGCCACCGTAGGAGGGCTTTACTACGAGCAGTACTTC.

The V and J genes are TRBV7-2 and TRBJ2-3; D gene unclear. Trimming pared 5 bases from V and 4 bases from J, leaving 16 bases between. Germline loops: CDR1 SGHTA, CDR2 FQGNSA. The CDR3 loop spans 15 amino acids. In DNA form, the CDR3 reads TGTGCCAGCAGCCCCTTCGGCGGACGGCCAGATACGCAGTATTTT. As protein: CASSPFGGRPDTQYF.

The chain uses TRBV4-3 and TRBJ2-4; D call uncertain. Germline CDR1 LGHNA, CDR2 YSLEER. The CDR3 runs to 15 residues. V was pared by 6 bases and J by 0 bases, with 12 bases between. The CDR3: CASSPGSIAKNIQYF. The CDR3 nucleotides are TGCGCCAGCAGTCCCGGTTCGATAGCCAAAAACATTCAGTACTTC.

This clonotype has just a few counts. The J gene is TRBJ1-2, the V gene TRBV12-3 or TRBV12-4, with a possible D match to TRBD1 (6 bases). The V end lost 5 bases, the J end lost 4 bases, and 14 bases lay between the germline ends. This CDR3 spans 14 amino acids. CDR3 sequence reads: CASSQTTGPYGYTF. For the CDR3, the DNA is TGTGCCAGCAGTCAGACGACAGGACCCTATGGCTACACCTTC.

The CDR3 DNA reads TGTGCCAGCAGACGACAGGGGGCTTGGGCAGATACGCAGTATTTT. Protein: CASRRQGAWADTQYF. The chain employs TRBV12-3 or TRBV12-4 and TRBJ2-3; TRBD1 matches at 10 bases. The CDR3 runs to 15 residues. The J segment lost 4 bases and the V segment lost 6 bases, leaving 7 bases of the junction unmatched.

The V and J genes are TRBV3-1 and TRBJ1-2; no clear D. Germline V gene lookup returns CDR1 LGHDT and CDR2 YNNKEL (reference sequence). The CDR3 extends over 15 amino acids. Trimming took off 8 bases at V and 3 bases at J, with 19 bases between the two ends. The CDR3 sequence is CASARFGEADYGYTF. CDR3 sequence (DNA): TGTGCCAGCGCCAGATTCGGGGAGGCGGACTATGGCTACACCTTC. Full variable domain (remainder filled in from reference TRBV3-1 and TRBJ1-2): DTAVSQTPKYLVTQMGNDKSIKCEQNLGHDTMYWYKQDSKKFLKIMFSYNNKELIINETVPNRFSPKSPDKAHLNLHINSLELGDSAVYFCASARFGEADYGYTFGSGTRLTVV.

The rearrangement uses TRBV27 and TRBJ1-1, with D uncertain. Deletions cut 5 bases from V and 3 bases from J, with 13 bases between. Germline CDR1 reads MNHEY; CDR2 reads SMNVEV (reference sequence). The CDR3 totals 14 residues. The CDR3 nucleotides read TGTGCCAGCAGTGCCTATCGCAGCTACACTGAAGCTTTCTTT. Protein: CASSAYRSYTEAFF.

The rearrangement joins TRBV6-1 to TRBJ1-2, with 8 bases that match TRBD1. V shed 7 bases, J shed 7 bases, and the junction held 11 bases outside the gene matches. From germline, CDR1 is MNHNS and CDR2 SASEGT. The CDR3 contains 14 residues. The CDR3 sequence: CASTQSLTGGGYTF. Written as DNA, the CDR3 is TGTGCCAGCACCCAATCCCTCACAGGGGGTGGCTACACCTTC.

This clonotype was counted a few times. The chain has TRBV7-2 and TRBJ2-3; D possibly matches TRBD1 or TRBD2 (6 bases each). The CDR3 extends over 15 amino acids. Trimming removed 4 bases from V and 6 bases from J, with 17 bases in between. Germline assignment: CDR1 SGHTA and CDR2 FQGNSA. The CDR3 here is CASSSGAGRVDTQYF. CDR3 in DNA: TGTGCCAGCAGCTCGGGGGCGGGGCGCGTCGATACGCAGTATTTT. The full variable domain, in which reference TRBV7-2 and TRBJ2-3 provide the parts outside the CDR3, is GAGVSQSPSNKVTEKGKDVELRCDPISGHTALYWYRQSLGQGLEFLIYFQGNSAPDKSGLPSDRFSAERTGGSVSTLTIQRTQQEDSAVYLCASSSGAGRVDTQYFGPGTRLTVL.

This clonotype was found once. A junction boundary mismatches the germline segment, possibly from a read error. V is TRBV7-9 and J is TRBJ2-7, with 7 nucleotides matching TRBD2. The CDR3 sequence is 16 residues long. CDR1 is SEHNR, CDR2 FQNEAQ, per germline (reference sequence). The CDR3 protein is CASSLSPLAESYDQYF. The CDR3 DNA reads as TGTGCCAGCAGCCTCAGTCCCCTAGCGGAGTCCTACGATCAGTACTTC.